These T cell receptor beta chains were read from a single sample in a study of T cell changes during pregnancy in multiple sclerosis. The assay was immunoSEQ multiplex PCR, and TCRdb's table has in-frame clones only and misses some. Of under 35,000 clones in the sample, around 85% were seen once. Source: CD8+ T cells from peripheral blood mononuclear cells, taken after pregnancy. These receptors all stem from a female donor with multiple sclerosis, enrolled in a pregnancy study. CDR3s include the opening cysteine and the closing phenylalanine or tryptophan. A D gene is named only where the DNA matches it firmly. A row's size may be missing; if present it is once, few, many or a size class.

abundance	d_gene	v_gene	j_gene	CDR3nt	CDR3aa
-	TRBD2	TRBV9	TRBJ2-1	TGTGCCAGCAGCCCGGGGGGGGGACCCGCGGTGGATGAGCAGTTCTTC	CASSPGGGPAVDEQFF
many	TRBD1	TRBV2	TRBJ2-1	TGTGCCAGTACAGGGGAAACCTACAATGAGCAGTTCTTC	CASTGETYNEQFF
-	-	TRBV5-6	TRBJ1-2	TGTGCCAGCAGCTTTGGACAGTTCTATGGCTACACCTTC	CASSFGQFYGYTF
-	-	TRBV29-1	TRBJ1-1	TGCAGCGTGGTAGGACAGCCCCACACTGAAGCTTTCTTT	CSVVGQPHTEAFF
-	TRBD1	TRBV19	TRBJ1-6	TGTGCCAGTACCCCGGGACAGGGTGTAAATTCACCCCTCCACTTT	CASTPGQGVNSPLHF
-	-	TRBV9	TRBJ1-5	TGTGCCAGCAGCGTCTACGGGGAAAGCAATCAGCCCCAGCATTTT	CASSVYGESNQPQHF
once	-	TRBV28	TRBJ2-2	TGTGCCAGCTCGCCGGTGGCCGGGGAGCTGTTTTTT	CASSPVAGELFF
-	TRBD1	TRBV15	TRBJ2-7	TGTGCCACCAGCAGTTACTCTTTCGAAACCGGGACAGACAACGAGCAGTACTTC	CATSSYSFETGTDNEQYF
once	TRBD1	TRBV27	TRBJ2-1	TGTGCCAGCAGTTTAAAGGGGGCCCGGGTCAATGAGCAGTTCTTC	CASSLKGARVNEQFF
-	TRBD2	TRBV19	TRBJ2-3	TGTGCCAGTAGTATAGATCGGCGGGGGGGCATGGATACGCAGTATTTT	CASSIDRRGGMDTQYF
-	-	TRBV7-8	TRBJ2-1	TGTGCCAGCAGCTTCTCAGTAGCGAGCTCCTACAATGAGCAGTTCTTC	CASSFSVASSYNEQFF
-	-	TRBV4-3	TRBJ1-5	TGCGCCAGCAGCCAAGATGAAGGGGGCAATCAGCCCCAGCATTTT	CASSQDEGGNQPQHF
-	-	TRBV4-2	TRBJ1-6	TGTGCCAGCAGCCCCCGGCGGAGTGATCCTTCACCCCTCCACTTT	CASSPRRSDPSPLHF
-	-	TRBV4-1	TRBJ2-1	TGCGCCAGCAGCCAAGATATGGAGGTTAGCGCCTACAATGAGCAGTTCTTC	CASSQDMEVSAYNEQFF
-	-	TRBV15	TRBJ1-1	TGTGCCACCAGCAGGGCTTGGGGGGGCACTGAAGCTTTCTTT	CATSRAWGGTEAFF
-	TRBD1	TRBV10-3	TRBJ1-1	TGTGCCATCACCCAACAGGGGGGTGACACTGAAGCTTTCTTT	CAITQQGGDTEAFF
-	TRBD1	TRBV7-8	TRBJ1-2	TGTGCCAGCGGACAGGAAGCTAACTATGGCTACACCTTC	CASGQEANYGYTF
-	-	TRBV13	TRBJ2-7	TGTGCCAGCAGCTTCACTTCCCCCGAGCAGTACTTC	CASSFTSPEQYF
-	-	TRBV5-8	TRBJ1-1	TGTGCCAGCAGCTTTTCCGGGACAGAAGCTTTCTTT	CASSFSGTEAFF
once	TRBD1	TRBV6-4	TRBJ1-6	TGTGCCAGCAGTGAAGATACAGGGGGAAATTCACCCCTCCACTTT	CASSEDTGGNSPLHF
-	-	TRBV7-8	TRBJ2-1	TGTGCCAGCAGCTCCAAAGACAGTAATTGGAATGAGCAGTTCTTC	CASSSKDSNWNEQFF
-	-	TRBV9	TRBJ2-2	TGTGCCAGCAGCCCCTTCGCAAGGGGAGGCGGGGAGCTGTTTTTT	CASSPFARGGGELFF
once	-	TRBV19	TRBJ1-1	TGTGCCAGTAGTATTGGGAGCAGGGGACCAGAAGCTTTCTTT	CASSIGSRGPEAFF
-	TRBD1	TRBV7-2	TRBJ1-5	TGTGCCAGCAGCCTAGACAGGGCCGGGGAGTTTCCCCAGCATTTT	CASSLDRAGEFPQHF
-	-	TRBV6-6	TRBJ1-5	TGTGCCAGCACACAGGTTAGCAATCAGCCCCAGCATTTT	CASTQVSNQPQHF
medium-sized	TRBD2	TRBV4-2	TRBJ2-7	TGTGCCAGCAGCCAAGAATGGACTAGCTCCTACGAGCAGTACTTC	CASSQEWTSSYEQYF